This T cell receptor beta chain was sequenced during a study of long-term antiretroviral therapy in people with HIV (dated by TCRdb to between 2020 and 2023). As for the study more broadly: The earliest samples were collected approximately a decade before the 2015 WHO recommendation for immediate ART, a period when ART was typically delayed until CD4 counts fell. A retrospective serial study tested whether changes in peripheral blood TRB repertoire composition and diversity were associated with ART initiation and durable HIV suppression. The cohort contributed 150 to 200 cryopreserved PBMC samples from 30 adults with confirmed HIV infection, collected serially over a mean of approximately six years (range 1-12). Of the 30 to 35 participants with HIV, roughly twelve were female. Test extractions of a monoclonal T-cell line alongside about 30 polyclonal samples showed no cross-contamination during QIAcube processing. The research as a whole found: Because PBMC availability was limited, only the TCR beta chain was sequenced, with no alpha chain pairing. The samples span the years 2004 to 2017, and the ART regimens used may be less effective than current regimens. ART initiation was associated with a significant increase in TRB diversity, but diversity stayed significantly below transplant donor controls even after long-term ART. At every time point, the repertoire was dominated by expanded TRB clones first identified before ART initiation, although this dominance fluctuated and, in many PLHIV, declined after ART. Compared with controls, HIV repertoires had narrower CDR3 length ranges, and the network structure pointed to an antigen-experienced repertoire that shifted only slightly toward naive after ART. Because pre-ART samples had limited cell numbers, profiling was done on unsorted PBMC rather than on sorted CD4+ and CD8+ T cells. Inferences about post-ART repertoire changes are limited because no data were available on ART adherence, viral resistance or therapy changes.

Inclusion was restricted to participants for whom at least one PBMC sample before ART initiation and at least two post-ART samples were available. Every participant with HIV received treatment in the United States of America. Before DNA extraction, cryopreserved samples of about 0.9-11 million PBMC were thawed and then washed. At the time of the earliest PBMC sample, participants with HIV were aged between about 23 and 55 years. Per participant, PBMC samples came from 1-4 timepoints prior to ART initiation and 2-8 timepoints following ART initiation, for a median of 7 samples. For every participant, serial HIV viral load, CD4+ T-cell count, ART history and demographic data were obtained. A Qiagen kit on a QIAcube was used to extract genomic DNA from unsorted PBMC, with samples processed in batches of 12. As for this clone: Its antigen is still unknown. No qualities accompany the bases; no much larger clone lies one base away.

Sequencing of the TRB variable region was done with the immunoSEQ hsTCRB v3.0 assay at survey level resolution. The targeted TRB sequencing depth was roughly 40,000-55,000 T-cell genomes per sample. Pooled TRB libraries were sequenced on an Illumina MiSeq with a v3 150-cycle kit. On the authors' methods: Repertoire analysis was run in R within a reproducible Nextflow workflow that covered QC, data transformation and analysis. LymphoSeq2, an R package for exploring AIRR-Seq data, was used to implement custom analyses. A handful of samples that yielded fewer than 5000 total TRB sequences were excluded, so that under 200 HIV repertoires were analyzed. Among the 180 to 200 HIV repertoires that were kept, around 59 were collected before ART initiation and more than 120 were collected after ART initiation. Repertoires were downsampled to 5000 TRB nucleotide sequences, with summary statistics averaged over 100 downsampling iterations. TRB sequences were retained for analysis only if CDR3 regions of at least seven amino acids were present. Diversity was measured with a Shannon entropy-derived clonality score and the Gini coefficient. In repertoire networks, the top 5000 CDR3 amino acid sequences were linked whenever an edit distance of one separated two sequences. GLIPH2 predicted antigen specificity groups and MHC restriction for TRB CDR3 amino acid sequences. To flag known associations with CMV, EBV, HIV or tissue antigens, CDR3 amino acid sequences were compared against VDJdb and McPAS-TCR. Pre-ART, post-ART and control groups were compared with Wilcoxon signed-rank tests and Holm-Bonferroni correction. TCRdb holds this immuneACCESS table with in-frame rearrangements only. Some clones are missing; in checked studies, unresolved V genes explain under half, and the rest has no known cause. Clone size and the V and J calls come from that table; the DNA yielded D and trimming. The sample table holds about 31,000 clones, of which about 93% were seen once. The ten largest make up roughly 4% of the sample.

V loses 7 bases, J loses 1 base, and the germline ends lie 16 bases apart. The germline V gene supplies CDR1 SNHLY and CDR2 FYNNEI. The CDR3 measures 15 amino acids from cysteine to phenylalanine. Here the CDR3 DNA is all that survives: 45 bases in frame from base 1. Recombination connected TRBV2 to TRBJ1-1; a tentative D match to TRBD1 spans 6 bases. The TCR comes from a woman aged 40 to 55 with HIV. The sequencing used unsorted PBMCs, collected about 5.5 years after starting antiretroviral therapy. The CDR3 is CASKFRGGENTEAFF. The base sequence is TGTGCCAGCAAATTTCGAGGGGGTGAGAACACTGAAGCTTTCTTT. Outside the CDR3, residues come from the reference TRBV2 and TRBJ1-1 proteins, so the full variable domain is: EPEVTQTPSHQVTQMGQEVILRCVPISNHLYFYWYRQILGQKVEFLVSFYNNEISEKSEIFDDQFSVERPDGSNFTLKIRSTKLEDSAMYFCASKFRGGENTEAFFGQGTRLTVV.